This entry lists 13 T cell receptor beta chains sequenced from one sample in a study of blood T cells in healthy people across ages (dated by TCRdb to the mid-2010s). To prepare the library, 5' RACE was applied. Sequencing instrument: Illumina HiSeq 2500. A second PCR of roughly 7 to 11 cycles was performed with a sample-barcoded 5' primer and a J-beta primer mix. TCRdb reworked the public reads: Q25 trimming with fastp, MiXCR clone assembly, productive beta chains retained. When rows share a CDR3 protein, they turn into one entry using the most common DNA and genes. Present in this sample are roughly 1,500,000 distinct CDR3 sequences, 35% to 45% of which were seen just once. The ten largest clones capture under 8% of the sample. Source material: blood. The receptors shown here come from a woman between 18 and 29 years old in good health.

As to this clonotype: One junction end does not reproduce the germline sequence, and a read error may be involved. V and J are TRBV5-1 and TRBJ2-5, with D hard to call. This CDR3 has 15 amino acids. CDR1 SGHRS and CDR2 YFSETQ come from the germline V gene. The CDR3 sequence is CAGSLDGQFQETQYF. CDR3 nucleotide sequence: TGCGCCGGCAGCTTGGACGGTCAGTTCCAAGAGACCCAGTACTTC.

On this clonotype: The junction departs from the called germline gene at one end, perhaps through a read error. The genes are TRBV7-9 and TRBJ2-5; 7 bases match TRBD2. The CDR3 spans 15 residues. Germline CDR1 SEHNR, CDR2 FQNEAQ (reference sequence). CDR3 in amino acids: CTSSRNLAVQETQYF. The CDR3 nucleotides read TGTACCAGCAGCCGTAATCTAGCGGTTCAAGAGACCCAGTACTTC.

The rearrangement uses TRBV20-1 and TRBJ2-5, with D hard to call. Germline CDR1 DFQATT, CDR2 SNEGSKA (reference sequence). Trimming removed 6 bases from V and 11 bases from J, with 31 bases in between. The CDR3 is made up of 16 amino acids. CDR3 loop: CSALMWAPSSYNEQYF. The CDR3 DNA sequence: TGCAGTGCCCTTATGTGGGCACCGAGCTCCTACAATGAGCAGTACTTC.

Turning to this clonotype: A single base separates this from a much larger clone, so it may be a read error. The chain couples TRBV29-1 to TRBJ2-3, with a possible D match to TRBD1 (5 bases). Germline V gene lookup returns CDR1 SQVTM and CDR2 ANQGSEA. CDR3 length: 13 amino acids. DNA for the CDR3: TGCAGCTTGATACAGGCCAGCATAGATACGCAGTATTTT. Residues: CSLIQASIDTQYF.

This chain uses TRBV7-8 with TRBJ1-5; 9 bases line up with TRBD1. Germline trimming cut 5 bases from V and 6 bases from J; bases unmatched to any gene: 5. CDR1 is SGHVS, CDR2 FQNEAQ, per germline. The CDR3 has 14 residues. In nucleotides, the CDR3 is TGTGCCAGCAGCCCCGGACAGGGGCCTCAGCCCCAGCATTTT. Protein sequence: CASSPGQGPQPQHF.

Here the CDR3 reads CAIRVGGQGLAKNIQYF. The CDR3 DNA reads as TGTGCCATCAGAGTGGGGGGACAGGGCCTAGCCAAAAACATTCAGTACTTC. This chain links TRBV10-3 with TRBJ2-4, with 9 bases lining up with TRBD1. The V segment lost 6 bases and the J segment 0 bases; nucleotides outside the gene matches: 9. Germline values: CDR1 ENHRY, CDR2 SYGVKD. The CDR3 sequence is 17 residues long.

The chain employs TRBV6-6 and TRBJ1-4; possibly TRBD1 for D (5 bases). The CDR3 covers 16 residues. Germline V gene lookup returns CDR1 MNHNY and CDR2 SVGAGI (reference sequence). The ends were cut back, 5 bases at V and 0 bases at J, with 13 bases in the middle. CDR3 protein: CASSQDTIATNEKLFF. As DNA, the CDR3 is TGTGCCAGCAGTCAGGACACAATTGCAACTAATGAAAAACTGTTTTTT.

This clonotype appeared a few times. The CDR3 bases are TGCAGTGCTAGAGACACAGGGGGCGCCGGCGAAAAACTGTTTTTT. Its translation: CSARDTGGAGEKLFF. This chain uses TRBV20-1 with TRBJ1-4; TRBD1 matches at 9 bases. The CDR3 covers 15 residues. Germline loops: CDR1 DFQATT, CDR2 SNEGSKA (reference sequence). J was trimmed by 8 bases and V by 0 bases; bases with no gene match: 7.

The chain is built from TRBV20-1 and TRBJ2-1, with D tentatively TRBD2 (6 bases). V lost 3 bases, J lost 9 bases, and 21 bases lay in between. CDR1 and CDR2 from the germline V gene are DFQATT and SNEGSKA (reference sequence). CDR3 length: 15 amino acids. The CDR3 DNA follows: TGCAGTGCTAGGAGGTCGGGAGATGGGTCTGGTGAGCAGTTCTTC. Its translation: CSARRSGDGSGEQFF.

This clonotype came up a few times. V is TRBV20-1 and J is TRBJ2-5; 10 bases are a match to TRBD1. The DNA end favors TRBJ2-7, so the J call may be wrong. CDR1 and CDR2 (germline): DFQATT, SNEGSKA (reference sequence). This CDR3 comprises 14 residues. The CDR3 loop is CSASAVGQGVEQYF. The CDR3 DNA is TGCAGTGCTAGTGCCGTTGGACAGGGGGTCGAGCAGTACTTC.

The rearrangement uses TRBV12-3 or TRBV12-4 and TRBJ1-5; TRBD1 aligns across 10 bases. After removal of 11 bases from V and 5 bases from J, the junction contained 9 bases not matched to a gene. The CDR3 loop spans 14 amino acids. This CDR3 reads CAGAGQGRYQPQHF. The CDR3 DNA sequence: TGTGCCGGCGCGGGACAGGGGAGGTATCAGCCCCAGCATTTT.

The V call is TRBV5-1, the J call TRBJ2-3; the match to TRBD1 covers 8 bases. This CDR3 comprises 14 residues. Germline CDR1 reads SGHRS; CDR2 reads YFSETQ. J lost 5 bases, V lost 5 bases, and 7 bases had no gene match. The CDR3 region is CASSSGQGRDTQYF. CDR3 DNA sequence: TGCGCCAGCAGTTCCGGACAGGGAAGAGATACGCAGTATTTT.

V is TRBV6-1 and J is TRBJ2-7; 14 nucleotides match TRBD2. There are 17 residues in the CDR3. The trim removed 1 base at V and 4 bases at J, leaving 6 bases unmatched. The germline CDR1 and CDR2 sequences are MNHNS and SASEGT. The CDR3 spells CASSEGGGTSGRYEQYF. The DNA for the CDR3 is TGTGCCAGCAGTGAAGGGGGGGGGACTAGCGGGAGATACGAGCAGTACTTC.